The T cell receptor (beta chain) described here comes from a study of blood T cell repertoires in COVID-19. Germline values: CDR1 MNHEY, CDR2 SVGAGI. The trim removed 9 bases at V and 4 bases at J, leaving 9 bases unmatched. CDR3 size: 14 residues. Profiled with immunoSEQ multiplex PCR; TCRdb holds only in-frame clones, not every one. The data contain hundreds of thousands of clones, more than 70% of them singletons. V gene TRBV6-5 combines with J gene TRBJ1-5; 7 positions agree with TRBD1. The clonotype comes from a woman in her 70s with COVID-19, enrolled during active disease. The sequencing input was peripheral blood. The chain's CDR3 is CASLDRSGNQPQHF. CDR3 bases: TGTGCCAGTTTGGACAGGTCAGGGAATCAGCCCCAGCATTTT.